This T cell receptor (beta chain) was captured by sequencing in a study of T cells in tumors after PD-1 blockade. Looking at the study overall: Prior checkpoint blockade, systemic immunosuppressant use, or anti-cancer therapy within 4 weeks excluded patients. Blood samples averaged around 100,000 templates (range about 21,000-260,000) and 36,000 or so unique clonotypes.

V was trimmed by 4 bases and J by 4 bases, leaving 9 bases between them. The CDR3 totals 12 residues. Germline values: CDR1 SQVTM, CDR2 ANQGSEA. Repertoires were generated with immunoSEQ multiplex PCR, while TCRdb's copy carries only in-frame clones and drops some. The data show around 50,000 clones, approximately 79% seen once. The TCR was taken from a human donor with basal cell carcinoma. The material was PBMCs, obtained before anti-PD-1 treatment. The rearrangement links TRBV29-1 to TRBJ2-3; no reliable D call. The CDR3 sequence: CSVAEAADTQYF. The CDR3 DNA reads as TGCAGCGTTGCAGAGGCGGCAGATACGCAGTATTTT.